This TCR beta chain was recovered during a study of blood T cell repertoires in COVID-19. There are 14 residues in the CDR3. CDR1 is LNHNV, CDR2 YYDKDF, per germline (reference sequence). Trimming shortened V by 0 bases and J by 5 bases, and 11 bases separated the two germline ends. Study processing details: Reference gene primers were amplified, and this amplification served to estimate nucleated cell counts. Using immunoSEQ multiplex PCR, the repertoire was profiled, and TCRdb retains in-frame clones only, with some absent. The D gene and trimming were derived from the DNA, and the V and J assignments and clone size from that table. The sample has about 190,000 clones, around 85% seen once; the top ten hold roughly 12%.

This TCR was recovered from a man aged 50-60 years who had recovered from COVID-19. The chain recombines TRBV15 with TRBJ2-7; D is ambiguous. The sample consisted of peripheral blood. CDR3 sequence: CATSRDIMGDEQYF. The DNA for the CDR3 is TGTGCCACCAGCAGAGATATAATGGGCGACGAGCAGTACTTC.